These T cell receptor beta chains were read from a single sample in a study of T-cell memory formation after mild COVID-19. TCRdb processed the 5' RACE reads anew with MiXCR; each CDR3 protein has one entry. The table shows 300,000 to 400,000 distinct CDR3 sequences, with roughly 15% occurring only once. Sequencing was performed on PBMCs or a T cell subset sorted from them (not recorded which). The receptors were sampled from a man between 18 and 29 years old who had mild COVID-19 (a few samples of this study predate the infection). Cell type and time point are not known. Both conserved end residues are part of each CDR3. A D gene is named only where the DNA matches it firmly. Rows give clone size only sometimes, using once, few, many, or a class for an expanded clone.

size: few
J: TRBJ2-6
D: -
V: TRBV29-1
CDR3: CSVETGGLSGANVLTF
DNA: TGCAGCGTTGAAACGGGGGGCCTCTCTGGGGCCAACGTCCTGACTTTC

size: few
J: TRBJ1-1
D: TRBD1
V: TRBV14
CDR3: CASSQEWYGTGDVNTEAFF
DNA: TGTGCCAGCAGCCAAGAGTGGTACGGGACAGGGGACGTGAACACTGAAGCTTTCTTT

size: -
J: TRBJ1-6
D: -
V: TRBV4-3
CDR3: CASSQTVIGQFSYNSPLHF
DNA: TGCGCCAGCAGCCAGACCGTAATAGGACAGTTCTCCTATAATTCACCCCTCCACTTT

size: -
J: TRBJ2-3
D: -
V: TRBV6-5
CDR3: CASSYPADGDWQYF
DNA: TGTGCCAGCAGTTACCCCGCCGACGGGGATTGGCAGTATTTT

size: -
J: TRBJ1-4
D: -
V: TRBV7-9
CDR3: CASSLLSGPLTDNEKLFF
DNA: TGTGCCAGCAGCTTATTGTCGGGGCCCCTAACCGATAATGAAAAACTGTTTTTT

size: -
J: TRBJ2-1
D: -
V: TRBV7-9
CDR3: CASSSGDRQFF
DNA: TGTGCCAGCAGCTCTGGGGACCGGCAGTTCTTC

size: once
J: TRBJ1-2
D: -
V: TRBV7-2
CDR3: CASSFGQRTYGYTF
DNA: TGTGCCAGCAGCTTTGGACAGCGAACCTATGGCTACACCTTC

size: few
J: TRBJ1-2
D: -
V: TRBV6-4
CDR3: CASSDSGTRGYTF
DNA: TGTGCCAGCAGTGACTCCGGGACCCGTGGCTACACCTTC

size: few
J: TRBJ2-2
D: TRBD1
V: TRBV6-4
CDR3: CASSTGDRENTGELFF
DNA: TGTGCCAGCAGTACTGGGGACAGGGAAAACACCGGGGAGCTGTTTTTT

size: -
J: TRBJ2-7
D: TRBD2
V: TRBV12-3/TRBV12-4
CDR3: CASRRAGDGDEQYF
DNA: TGTGCCAGCAGGCGAGCGGGGGACGGCGACGAGCAGTACTTC

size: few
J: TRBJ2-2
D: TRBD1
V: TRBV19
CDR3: CASSIVADGTGDTGELFF
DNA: TGTGCCAGTAGTATAGTGGCCGACGGGACAGGGGACACCGGGGAGCTGTTTTTT

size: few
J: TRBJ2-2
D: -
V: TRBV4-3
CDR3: CASSQGVTGELFF
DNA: TGCGCCAGCAGCCAAGGTGTTACCGGGGAGCTGTTTTTT

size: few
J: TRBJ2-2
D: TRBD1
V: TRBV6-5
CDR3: CASSWGQRNTGELFF
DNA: TGTGCCAGCAGTTGGGGACAGCGGAACACCGGGGAGCTGTTTTTT

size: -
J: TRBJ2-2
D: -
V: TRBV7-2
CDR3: CASSPRRSANTGELFF
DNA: TGTGCCAGCAGCCCGCGGCGGTCTGCGAACACCGGGGAGCTGTTTTTT

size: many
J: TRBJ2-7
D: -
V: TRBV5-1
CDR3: CASSLALTGGLPYEQYF
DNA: TGCGCCAGCAGCTTGGCTCTTACGGGGGGCCTCCCCTACGAGCAGTACTTC

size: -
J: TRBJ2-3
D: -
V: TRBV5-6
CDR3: CASSQLSGTDTQYF
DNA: TGTGCCAGCAGCCAGTTGTCTGGCACAGATACGCAGTATTTT

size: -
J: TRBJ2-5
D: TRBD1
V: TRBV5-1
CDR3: CASSTGTVQETQYF
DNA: TGCGCCAGCAGCACCGGGACAGTCCAAGAGACCCAGTACTTC

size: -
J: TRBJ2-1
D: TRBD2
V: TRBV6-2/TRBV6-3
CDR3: CASSSPREGEQFF
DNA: TGTGCCAGCAGTTCCCCCAGGGAGGGTGAGCAGTTCTTC

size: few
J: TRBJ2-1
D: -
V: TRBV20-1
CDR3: CSVFRTDDNEQFF
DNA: TGCAGTGTATTTCGAACAGATGACAATGAGCAGTTCTTC

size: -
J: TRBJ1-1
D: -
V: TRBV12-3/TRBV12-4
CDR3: CASSEDRYTEAFF
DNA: TGTGCCAGCAGTGAAGACAGATACACTGAAGCTTTCTTT

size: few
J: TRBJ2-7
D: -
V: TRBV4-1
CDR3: CASSQGEGLSYEQYF
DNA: TGCGCCAGCAGCCAAGGAGAAGGGCTATCCTACGAGCAGTACTTC

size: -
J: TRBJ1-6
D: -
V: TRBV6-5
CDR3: CASSYGGSVSPLHF
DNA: TGTGCCAGCAGTTACGGGGGTTCTGTTTCACCCCTCCACTTT

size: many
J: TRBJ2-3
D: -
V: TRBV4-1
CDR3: CASSQVAADTQYF
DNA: TGCGCCAGCAGCCAAGTGGCAGCAGATACGCAGTATTTT

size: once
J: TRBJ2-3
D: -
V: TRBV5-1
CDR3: CASSLGFGGTDTQYF
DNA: TGCGCCAGCAGCTTGGGCTTCGGGGGTACAGATACGCAGTATTTT

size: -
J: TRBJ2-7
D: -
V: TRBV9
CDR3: CASSVESRGSEQYF
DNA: TGTGCCAGCAGCGTAGAGAGCAGGGGCAGCGAGCAGTACTTC

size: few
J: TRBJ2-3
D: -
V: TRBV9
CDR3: CASSVDGTDTQYF
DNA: TGTGCCAGCAGCGTAGACGGCACAGATACGCAGTATTTT

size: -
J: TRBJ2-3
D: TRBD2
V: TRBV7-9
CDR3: CASSLRGGLAGTTYTEDTQYF
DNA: TGTGCCAGCAGCTTGCGGGGTGGCCTAGCGGGGACCACGTACACGGAAGATACGCAGTATTTT

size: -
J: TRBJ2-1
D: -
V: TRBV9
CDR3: CASSARLVRTYNEQFF
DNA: TGTGCCAGCAGCGCCAGACTAGTCCGCACCTACAATGAGCAGTTCTTC

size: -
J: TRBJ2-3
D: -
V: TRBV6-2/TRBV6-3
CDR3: CASSYRRGKPEGSTDTQYF
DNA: TGTGCCAGCAGTTACCGCCGGGGAAAACCCGAGGGTTCCACAGATACGCAGTATTTT

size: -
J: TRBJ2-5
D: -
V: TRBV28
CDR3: CASSTRPQETQYF
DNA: TGTGCCAGCAGTACCCGCCCCCAAGAGACCCAGTACTTC

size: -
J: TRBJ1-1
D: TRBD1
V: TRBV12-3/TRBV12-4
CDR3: CASSPLGQEVQGAFF
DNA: TGTGCCAGCAGTCCCCTGGGACAGGAGGTCCAGGGGGCTTTCTTT

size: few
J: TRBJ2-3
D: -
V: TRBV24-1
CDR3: CATSDPRQAGDTQYF
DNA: TGTGCCACCAGTGACCCCAGACAGGCAGGAGATACGCAGTATTTT